The text below deals with one T cell receptor (beta chain). No antigen is known for it. One entry per CDR3 protein results from TCRdb running MiXCR on the 5' RACE reads. The sample carries tens of thousands of distinct CDR3 sequences, approximately 9.6% recorded once. These data originate in a study of CD8 T cells in ankylosing spondylitis. The study's findings and limits: In ankylosing spondylitis blood, a motif of about eight highly homologous TCR beta variants appeared characteristic.

J gave up 4 bases and V 4 bases, and 10 bases lay outside the gene matches. Germline V gives CDR1 MGHDK, CDR2 SYGVNS. The CDR3 runs 17 residues. The rearrangement links TRBV25-1 to TRBJ2-7, with 13 positions matching TRBD2. Sequencing was performed on blood, either unsorted or a sorted T cell fraction (not recorded which). This receptor was obtained from a male donor with ankylosing spondylitis. CDR3 residues: CASSVGTSGTGTYEQYF. Here the CDR3 DNA reads TGTGCCAGCAGTGTGGGGACTAGCGGGACTGGTACATACGAGCAGTACTTC.